The sequence of this TCR beta chain was determined in a study of blood T cell repertoires in COVID-19. Study-level background: Researchers got acute and convalescent COVID-19 samples from the United States, Italy and Spain. Sample material is recorded as cDNA or gDNA derived from T cells, B-cell-depleted T cells, or PBMCs.

V trimming: 6 bases; J trimming: 6 bases; junction bases outside the gene matches: 11. This CDR3 is 15 amino acids long. The V gene's germline CDR1 is MDHEN and CDR2 SYDVKM. As processed by the authors: Amplified reference gene primers provided the basis for estimating nucleated cell counts. Some clones are missing from TCRdb's copy, which holds only in-frame ones; the method was immunoSEQ multiplex PCR. The V and J calls and clone size come from that table; D and trimming were worked out from the DNA. The sample lists about 180,000 clones, around 85% occurring once. The rearrangement uses TRBV28 and TRBJ2-5; TRBD1 matches at 9 bases. Sequences were obtained from peripheral blood. This TCR derives from a man aged 45-65 years with active or convalescent COVID-19. The CDR3 sequence is CASSQGQGKWKTQYF. In DNA, the CDR3 is TGTGCCAGCAGCCAAGGACAGGGGAAGTGGAAGACCCAGTACTTC.